Below are 15 T cell receptor beta chains sequenced from a single sample in a study of long-term antiretroviral therapy in people with HIV. Survey level was the resolution at which the v3.0 immunoSEQ assay ran. Only in-frame clones appear in the TCRdb table, and some are missing; sequencing was by immunoSEQ multiplex PCR. This sample has 35,000 to 45,000 clones, with around 94% found just once. Material: unsorted PBMCs, obtained 4.1 years after starting antiretroviral therapy. The receptors come from a woman in her 50s with HIV.

This rearrangement joins TRBV29-1 to TRBJ1-2; no reliable D call. Germline assignment: CDR1 SQVTM and CDR2 ANQGSEA. The length of the CDR3 is 11 residues. The V end lost 7 bases, the J end lost 4 bases, and 10 bases lay between the germline ends. The CDR3 DNA reads as TGCAGCGGGAGTGGAGCCTATGGCTACACCTTC. This encodes CSGSGAYGYTF.

The rearrangement uses TRBV2 and TRBJ2-1, with D possibly being TRBD2 (6 bases). Trimming took 6 bases from V and 2 from J, leaving 11 bases between them. Germline V gene data show CDR1 as SNHLY and CDR2 as FYNNEI. CDR3 length: 14 residues. The CDR3: CASRAPGAYNEQFF. The CDR3 coding sequence is TGTGCCAGCAGGGCGCCGGGGGCCTACAATGAGCAGTTCTTC. Based on the CDR3 plus reference TRBV2 and TRBJ2-1, the full variable domain is EPEVTQTPSHQVTQMGQEVILRCVPISNHLYFYWYRQILGQKVEFLVSFYNNEISEKSEIFDDQFSVERPDGSNFTLKIRSTKLEDSAMYFCASRAPGAYNEQFFGPGTRLTVL.

V and J are TRBV19 and TRBJ2-1; 9 bases map to TRBD1. CDR3 length: 17 amino acids. V lost 7 bases to trimming and J lost 1 base; unmatched junction nucleotides: 11. CDR1 is LNHDA and CDR2 is SQIVND in the germline V gene (reference sequence). The DNA for the CDR3 is TGTGCCAGTACCGCTGGGACAGGGTCGAGATCCTACAATGAGCAGTTCTTC. It is translated as CASTAGTGSRSYNEQFF.

The genes are TRBV4-3 and TRBJ2-7; 10 bases line up with TRBD1. CDR1 LGHNA and CDR2 YSLEER come from the germline V gene. The CDR3 is 16 residues long. The junction had 5 bases not matched to a gene; V was cut back by 0 bases and J by 3 bases. CDR3 bases: TGCGCCAGCAGCCAAGATTTCGGGACAGGGGACTACGAGCAGTACTTC. It translates to CASSQDFGTGDYEQYF.

The chain combines TRBV29-1 with TRBJ2-7; 9 bases line up with TRBD1. Germline V CDR1 and CDR2: SQVTM, ANQGSEA. V was clipped by 6 bases and J by 4 bases; unmatched bases: 10. This CDR3 contains 14 residues. CDR3 DNA sequence: TGCAGCGTACCCACAGGGGGCATTCGTTACGAGCAGTACTTC. Amino acid sequence: CSVPTGGIRYEQYF.

The J gene is TRBJ2-7, the V gene TRBV4-2; D may match TRBD1 or TRBD2 (5 bases each). The V and J ends lost 5 bases and 4 bases respectively, with 12 bases between them. Germline V gene data show CDR1 as LGHNA and CDR2 as YNFKEQ. The CDR3 covers 13 residues. CDR3 DNA: TGTGCCAGCAGCTTGGGACCCCTTTACGAGCAGTACTTC. Translation: CASSLGPLYEQYF.

This chain links TRBV30 with TRBJ2-7; possible D gene TRBD1, 6 bases. Germline V gene lookup returns CDR1 GTSNPN and CDR2 SVGIG (reference sequence). The length of the CDR3 is 12 residues. The germline V and J ends were trimmed by 1 base and 5 bases, with 9 bases remaining between them. The CDR3 DNA reads as TGTGCCTGGAGTGGACACAGGGACGAGCAGTACTTC. Amino acids: CAWSGHRDEQYF. Variable domain in full (rest from reference TRBV30 and TRBJ2-7): SQTIHQWPATLVQPVGSPLSLECTVEGTSNPNLYWYRQAAGRGLQLLFYSVGIGQISSEVPQNLSASRPQDRQFILSSKKLLLSDSGFYLCAWSGHRDEQYFGPGTRLTVT.

The chain uses TRBV6-5 and TRBJ2-1; 13 nucleotides align to TRBD2. Germline values: CDR1 MNHEY, CDR2 SVGAGI. After removal of 5 bases from V and 9 bases from J, the junction contained 7 bases not matched to a gene. The CDR3 has 15 amino acids. This chain's CDR3 is CASSPTGTSGVEQFF. The CDR3 DNA sequence: TGTGCCAGCAGTCCCACCGGGACTAGCGGGGTTGAGCAGTTCTTC.

V usage is TRBV7-9 and J usage is TRBJ1-6, with a weak D call TRBD1 (5 bases). Germline V lookup: CDR1 SEHNR, CDR2 FQNEAQ (reference sequence). CDR3 size: 15 residues. V lost 1 base, J lost 7 bases, and 11 bases lay in between. The CDR3 sequence is CASSLEGFSNSPLHF. Here the CDR3 DNA reads TGTGCCAGCAGCTTAGAGGGGTTTAGCAATTCACCCCTCCACTTT. Using reference TRBV7-9 and TRBJ1-6 for the parts outside the CDR3, the full variable domain is DTGVSQNPRHKITKRGQNVTFRCDPISEHNRLYWYRQTLGQGPEFLTYFQNEAQLEKSRLLSDRFSAERPKGSFSTLEIQRTEQGDSAMYLCASSLEGFSNSPLHFGNGTRLTVT.

This chain connects TRBV11-2 to TRBJ2-7, with no clear D. V lost 2 bases and J 0 bases, leaving 2 bases between the germline ends. Germline loops: CDR1 SGHAT, CDR2 FQNNGV. The CDR3 extends over 12 amino acids. The CDR3 region has the DNA TGTGCCAGCAGCTTAAACTCCTACGAGCAGTACTTC. It specifies CASSLNSYEQYF.

The chain carries TRBV7-9 and TRBJ2-2, with 9 bases matching TRBD2. CDR3 length equals 17 residues. The germline gives CDR1 SEHNR, CDR2 FQNEAQ (reference sequence). The V segment lost 5 bases and the J segment 1 base; nucleotides outside the gene matches: 8. The CDR3 sequence: CASSPRPAGGNTGELFF. The CDR3 nucleotides read TGTGCCAGCAGCCCCAGGCCAGCGGGGGGGAACACCGGGGAGCTGTTTTTT.

The chain uses TRBV5-5 and TRBJ1-4; a possible D gene is TRBD1 (5 bases). CDR1 is SGHKS, CDR2 YYEKEE, per germline (reference sequence). Trimming stripped 0 bases from V and 4 bases from J, with 7 bases between. The CDR3 is made up of 14 amino acids. The CDR3 here is CASSLGRGNEKLFF. The CDR3 nucleotides read TGTGCCAGCAGCTTGGGAAGGGGTAATGAAAAACTGTTTTTT. Drawing the rest from reference TRBV5-5 and TRBJ1-4, the complete variable domain is DAGVTQSPTHLIKTRGQQVTLRCSPISGHKSVSWYQQVLGQGPQFIFQYYEKEERGRGNFPDRFSARQFPNYSSELNVNALLLGDSALYLCASSLGRGNEKLFFGSGTQLSVL.

V and J are TRBV10-3 and TRBJ2-7; no clear D. This CDR3 region has 12 residues. Per germline, CDR1 ENHRY and CDR2 SYGVKD. V lost 3 bases and J 6 bases, leaving 9 bases between the germline ends. The CDR3 region is CAISEGSPEQYF. The CDR3 coding sequence is TGTGCCATCAGTGAAGGAAGTCCCGAGCAGTACTTC.

CDR3 sequence: CASSVQGGDGELFF. The CDR3 coding sequence is TGTGCCAGCAGTGTCCAGGGCGGGGACGGGGAGCTGTTTTTT. The chain recombines TRBV2 with TRBJ2-2, with D possibly being TRBD2 (6 bases). The V end was cut by 4 bases, the J end by 7 bases, with 13 bases between. Germline V gene sequence: CDR1 SNHLY, CDR2 FYNNEI. The CDR3 loop spans 14 amino acids.

The J gene is TRBJ1-3, the V gene TRBV6-1, with 7 bases that match TRBD1. There are 13 residues in the CDR3. Germline V gives CDR1 MNHNS, CDR2 SASEGT. V lost 6 bases and J lost 7; bases outside the gene matches: 6. The CDR3 bases are TGTGCCAGCAGAGATACAGGGGACAACACCATATATTTT. Translation gives CASRDTGDNTIYF.